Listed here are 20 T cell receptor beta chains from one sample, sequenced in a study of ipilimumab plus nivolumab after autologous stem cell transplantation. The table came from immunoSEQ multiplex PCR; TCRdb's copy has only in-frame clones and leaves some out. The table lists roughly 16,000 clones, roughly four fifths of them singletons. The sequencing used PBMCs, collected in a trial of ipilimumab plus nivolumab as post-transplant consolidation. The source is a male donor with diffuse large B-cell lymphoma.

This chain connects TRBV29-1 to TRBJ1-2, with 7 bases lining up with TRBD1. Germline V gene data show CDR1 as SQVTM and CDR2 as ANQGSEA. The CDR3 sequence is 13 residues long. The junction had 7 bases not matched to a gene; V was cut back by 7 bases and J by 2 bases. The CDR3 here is CSDRDRKNYGYTF. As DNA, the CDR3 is TGCAGCGATAGGGACAGAAAGAACTATGGCTACACCTTC.

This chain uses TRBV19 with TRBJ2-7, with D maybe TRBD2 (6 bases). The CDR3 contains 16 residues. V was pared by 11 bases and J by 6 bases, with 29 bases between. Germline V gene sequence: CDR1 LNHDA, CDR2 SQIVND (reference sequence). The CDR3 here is CASTSGDRVMPREQYF. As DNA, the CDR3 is TGTGCCTCCACCTCGGGGGACCGCGTTATGCCCCGCGAGCAGTACTTC.

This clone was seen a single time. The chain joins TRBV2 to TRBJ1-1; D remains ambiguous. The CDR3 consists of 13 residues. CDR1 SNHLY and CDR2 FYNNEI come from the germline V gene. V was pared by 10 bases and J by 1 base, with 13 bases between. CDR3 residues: CATNGISNTEAFF. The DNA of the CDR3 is TGTGCCACCAACGGGATATCGAACACTGAAGCTTTCTTT. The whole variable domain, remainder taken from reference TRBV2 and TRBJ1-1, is EPEVTQTPSHQVTQMGQEVILRCVPISNHLYFYWYRQILGQKVEFLVSFYNNEISEKSEIFDDQFSVERPDGSNFTLKIRSTKLEDSAMYFCATNGISNTEAFFGQGTRLTVV.

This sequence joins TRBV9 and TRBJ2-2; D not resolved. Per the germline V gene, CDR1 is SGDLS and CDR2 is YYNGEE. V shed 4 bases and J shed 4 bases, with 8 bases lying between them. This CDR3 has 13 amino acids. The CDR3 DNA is TGTGCCAGCAGCTTTTCCTTCACCGGGGAGCTGTTTTTT. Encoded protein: CASSFSFTGELFF.

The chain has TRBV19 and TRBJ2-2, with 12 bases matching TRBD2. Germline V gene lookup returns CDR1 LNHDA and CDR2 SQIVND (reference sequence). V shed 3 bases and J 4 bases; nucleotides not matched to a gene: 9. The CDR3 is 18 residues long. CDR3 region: CASSIRLRLAGATGELFF. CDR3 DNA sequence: TGTGCCAGTAGTATCCGCCTCCGACTAGCGGGAGCCACCGGGGAGCTGTTTTTT.

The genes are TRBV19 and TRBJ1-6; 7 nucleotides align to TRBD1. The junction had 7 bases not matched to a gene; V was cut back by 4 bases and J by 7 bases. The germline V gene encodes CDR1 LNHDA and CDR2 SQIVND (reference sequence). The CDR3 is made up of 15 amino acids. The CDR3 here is CASSSTGQANSPLHF. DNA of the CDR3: TGTGCCAGTAGTAGCACCGGACAGGCAAATTCACCCCTCCACTTT. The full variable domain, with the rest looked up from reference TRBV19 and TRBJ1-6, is DGGITQSPKYLFRKEGQNVTLSCEQNLNHDAMYWYRQDPGQGLRLIYYSQIVNDFQKGDIAEGYSVSREKKESFPLTVTSAQKNPTAFYLCASSSTGQANSPLHFGNGTRLTVT.

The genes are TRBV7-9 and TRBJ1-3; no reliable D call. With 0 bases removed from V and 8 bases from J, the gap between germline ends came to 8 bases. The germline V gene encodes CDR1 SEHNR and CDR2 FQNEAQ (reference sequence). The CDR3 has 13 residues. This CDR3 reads CASSLALWDTIYF. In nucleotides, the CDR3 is TGTGCCAGCAGCTTAGCTTTATGGGACACCATATATTTT.

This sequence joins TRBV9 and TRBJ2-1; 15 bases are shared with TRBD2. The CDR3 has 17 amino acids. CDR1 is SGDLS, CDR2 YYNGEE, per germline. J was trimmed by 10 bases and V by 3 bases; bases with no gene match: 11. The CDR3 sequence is CASSARGLAGGTLEQFF. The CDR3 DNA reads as TGTGCCAGCAGCGCTCGAGGACTAGCGGGAGGGACATTGGAGCAGTTCTTC.

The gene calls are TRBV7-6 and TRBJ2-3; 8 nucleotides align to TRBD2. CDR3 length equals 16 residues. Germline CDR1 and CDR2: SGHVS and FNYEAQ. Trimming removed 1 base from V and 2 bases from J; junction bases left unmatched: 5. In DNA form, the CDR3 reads TGTGCCAGCAGCTTAGTCGGGACTAGATACACAGATACGCAGTATTTT. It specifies CASSLVGTRYTDTQYF. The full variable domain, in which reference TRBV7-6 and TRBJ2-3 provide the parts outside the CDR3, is GAGVSQSPRYKVTKRGQDVALRCDPISGHVSLYWYRQALGQGPEFLTYFNYEAQQDKSGLPNDRFSAERPEGSISTLTIQRTEQRDSAMYRCASSLVGTRYTDTQYFGPGTRLTVL.

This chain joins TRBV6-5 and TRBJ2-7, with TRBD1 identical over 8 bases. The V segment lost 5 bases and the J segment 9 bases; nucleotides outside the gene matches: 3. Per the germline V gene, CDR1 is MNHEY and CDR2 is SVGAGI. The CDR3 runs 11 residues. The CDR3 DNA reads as TGTGCCAGCAGTGCAGGGGGCGGGCAGTACTTC. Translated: CASSAGGGQYF.

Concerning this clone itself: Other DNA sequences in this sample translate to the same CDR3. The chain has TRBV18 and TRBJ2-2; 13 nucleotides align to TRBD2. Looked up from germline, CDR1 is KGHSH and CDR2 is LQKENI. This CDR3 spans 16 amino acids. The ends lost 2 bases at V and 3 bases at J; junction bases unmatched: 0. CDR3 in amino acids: CASSPGLAGDTGELFF. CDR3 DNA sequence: TGTGCCAGCTCACCAGGACTAGCGGGGGACACCGGGGAGCTGTTTTTT.

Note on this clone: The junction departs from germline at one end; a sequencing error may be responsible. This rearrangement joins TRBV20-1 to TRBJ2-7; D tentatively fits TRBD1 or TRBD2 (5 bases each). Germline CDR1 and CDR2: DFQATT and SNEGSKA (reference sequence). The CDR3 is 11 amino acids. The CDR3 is CSATGLQEQYF. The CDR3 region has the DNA TGCAGCGCTACGGGGCTGCAGGAGCAGTACTTC.

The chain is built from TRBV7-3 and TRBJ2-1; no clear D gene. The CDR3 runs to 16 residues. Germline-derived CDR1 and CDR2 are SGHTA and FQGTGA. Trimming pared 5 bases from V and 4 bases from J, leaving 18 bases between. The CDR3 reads CASSEASGVRYNEQFF. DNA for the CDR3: TGTGCCAGCAGCGAAGCGTCAGGCGTAAGATACAATGAGCAGTTCTTC.

The CDR3, as DNA: TGTGCCAGCAGGCCCGACGGGGCCTTCTATGGCTACACCTTC. This sequence encodes CASRPDGAFYGYTF. The chain combines TRBV25-1 with TRBJ1-2; weak D call: TRBD1 (5 bases). Trimming took off 6 bases at V and 4 bases at J, with 15 bases between the two ends. CDR3 size: 14 residues. In germline, CDR1 is MGHDK, CDR2 SYGVNS.

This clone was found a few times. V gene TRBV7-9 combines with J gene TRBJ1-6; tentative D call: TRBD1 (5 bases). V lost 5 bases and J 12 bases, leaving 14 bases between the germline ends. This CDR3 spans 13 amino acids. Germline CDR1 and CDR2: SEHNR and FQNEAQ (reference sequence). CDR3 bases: TGTGCCAGCAGCATATACACCGGGGGACCCCTCCACTTT. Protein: CASSIYTGGPLHF.

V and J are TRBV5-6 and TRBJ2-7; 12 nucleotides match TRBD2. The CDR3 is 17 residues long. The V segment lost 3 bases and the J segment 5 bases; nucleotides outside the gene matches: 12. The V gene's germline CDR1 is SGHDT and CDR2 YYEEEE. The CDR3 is CASSSSGRSSGRDEQYF. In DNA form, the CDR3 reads TGTGCCAGCAGCTCCAGTGGTAGGTCTAGCGGGAGGGACGAGCAGTACTTC. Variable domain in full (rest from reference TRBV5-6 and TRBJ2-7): DAGVTQSPTHLIKTRGQQVTLRCSPKSGHDTVSWYQQALGQGPQFIFQYYEEEERQRGNFPDRFSGHQFPNYSSELNVNALLLGDSALYLCASSSSGRSSGRDEQYFGPGTRLTVT.

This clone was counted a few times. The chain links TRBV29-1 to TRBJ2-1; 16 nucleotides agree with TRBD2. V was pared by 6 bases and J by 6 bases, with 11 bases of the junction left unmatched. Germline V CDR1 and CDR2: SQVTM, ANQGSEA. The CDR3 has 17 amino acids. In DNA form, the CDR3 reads TGCAGCGTGGTGGGACTAGCGGGGGGGCGAAGAGGCAATGAGCAGTTCTTC. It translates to CSVVGLAGGRRGNEQFF.

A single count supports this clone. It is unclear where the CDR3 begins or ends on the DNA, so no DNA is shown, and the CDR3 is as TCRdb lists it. CDR3 residues: CASSLDRGGRLKLSLEEYRF. The chain is built from TRBV5-1 and TRBJ1-1. The CDR3 is 20 amino acids in total, end residues counted. Germline V gene lookup returns CDR1 SGHRS and CDR2 YFSETQ.

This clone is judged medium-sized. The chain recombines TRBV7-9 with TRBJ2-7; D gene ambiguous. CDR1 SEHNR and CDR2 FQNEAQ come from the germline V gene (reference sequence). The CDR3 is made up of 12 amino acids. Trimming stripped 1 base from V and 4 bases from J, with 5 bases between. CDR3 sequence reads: CASSLEAYEQYF. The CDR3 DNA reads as TGTGCCAGCAGCTTAGAAGCGTACGAGCAGTACTTC.

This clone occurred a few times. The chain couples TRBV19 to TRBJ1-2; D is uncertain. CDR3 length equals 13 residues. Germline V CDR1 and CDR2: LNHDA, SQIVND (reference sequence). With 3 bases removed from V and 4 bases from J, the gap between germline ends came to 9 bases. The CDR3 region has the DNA TGTGCCAGTAGTATTAGCGTGACCTATGGCTACACCTTC. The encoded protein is CASSISVTYGYTF. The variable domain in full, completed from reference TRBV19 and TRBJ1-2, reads DGGITQSPKYLFRKEGQNVTLSCEQNLNHDAMYWYRQDPGQGLRLIYYSQIVNDFQKGDIAEGYSVSREKKESFPLTVTSAQKNPTAFYLCASSISVTYGYTFGSGTRLTVV.